This T cell receptor (beta chain) was sequenced for a study of T-cell reconstitution after alpha-beta-depleted transplantation in children. Notes on the study in general: A year had passed since transplant, and T-cell counts and diversity by then came mostly from newly produced T cells. Some patients' high day-60 TCRbeta diversity was traced to surviving recipient T cells and thymic progenitors. Expanded graft clones, several hundred of them, were reportedly the source of alpha-beta T cells about two months after transplant.

The CDR3 length is 13 residues. Per germline, CDR1 MGHRA and CDR2 YSYEKL. V dropped 8 bases and J dropped 6 bases, with 14 bases sitting between them. Preparation of the TCRbeta library used unique molecular identifiers. TCRdb passed the PCR reads through MiXCR, listing each CDR3 protein once. Among 300,000 to 400,000 distinct CDR3 sequences listed, around 15% were seen once. This clonotype turned up a few times. What it recognizes is unknown. The chain combines TRBV4-1 with TRBJ2-1; D perhaps matches TRBD2 (5 bases). This receptor was identified in a male patient between 2 and 15 years old who had a stem cell transplant for acute lymphoblastic leukemia, so the T cells may come from the graft donor. Here the sequenced sample was PBMCs, mostly from graft donor cells, taken 360 days after TCRalphabeta/CD19-depleted stem cell transplant. The CDR3 protein is CASGSLTPNEQFF. In nucleotides, the CDR3 is TGCGCCAGCGGGAGTCTTACCCCCAATGAGCAGTTCTTC.